This T cell receptor (beta chain) was obtained from a study of beta chain features in type 1 diabetes. The whole isolated RNA underwent reverse transcription, so sequencing captured expressed TCRB transcripts. This table comes from immunoSEQ multiplex PCR, and its TCRdb copy is limited to in-frame clones, with some not included. The table lists 250,000 to 350,000 clones, approximately 16% of them singletons. Study-wide findings and caveats: All four CD4+ subsets of Type 1 diabetes patients contained TCRB CDR3s that were moderately but significantly shorter. HLA influence on TCRB rearrangement stayed unresolved here. Type 1 diabetes patients had fewer VDJ junction insertions and more deletions.

There are 11 residues in the CDR3. Germline V gene lookup returns CDR1 ENHRY and CDR2 SYGVKD. V lost 2 bases and J 7 bases, leaving 6 bases between the germline ends. This clone was counted between two and nine times. Its antigen remains unidentified. Sequences were obtained from naive CD4+ T cells from blood. The chain employs TRBV10-3 and TRBJ2-7, with D unclear. The receptor's source is a man younger than 30 with type 1 diabetes. For the CDR3, the DNA is TGTGCCATCAGTGAGGAGGTAGAGCAGTACTTC. Protein: CAISEEVEQYF.